The TCR beta chain under discussion was sequenced for a study of tumor and adjacent non-tumor tissue in lung cancer. Study overall: There were 11 to 13 adenocarcinoma, a couple of squamous cell carcinoma and 1 small cell lung cancer cases.

Germline-derived CDR1 and CDR2 are SGHAT and FQDESV (reference sequence). This CDR3 spans 14 amino acids. Study-wide results and caveats: Higher tumor TCR diversity was associated with shorter survival.

TCRbeta libraries were built with three rounds of nested PCR, modified from ARM-PCR. A single record per CDR3 protein comes from TCRdb applying MiXCR to the multiplex PCR reads. Among tens of thousands of distinct CDR3 sequences listed, less than 80% were seen once. This clonotype has only one observation. The antigen is not known. Mismatch with germline at one junction end may stem from a read error. This sample's RNA came from whole unsorted tissue. The source of this sequence is a man between 60 and 75 years old with non-small cell lung cancer. Sequencing used lung tumor tissue. This chain connects TRBV11-1 to TRBJ2-1, with D possibly being TRBD2 (6 bases). The CDR3 sequence is CASCFIGRHDEHFF. Written as DNA, the CDR3 is TGTGCCAGCTGCTTCATCGGGAGACATGATGAGCACTTCTTC.